The rows below give T cell receptor beta chains drawn from one sample of a study of identifying expanded T cells in peripheral blood. Using immunoSEQ multiplex PCR, the repertoire was profiled, and TCRdb retains in-frame clones only, with some absent. The sample shows 100,000 to 150,000 clones, around 88% of them seen only once. Input material: blood. The receptors derive from a person aged 18 to 75 in good health. Each CDR3 is given with its conserved first and last residue. Fields, in order: CDR3 DNA, CDR3 protein, D gene, V gene, J gene, clone size. D genes are given only for firm matches. Clone size is given for some rows only: seen once, a few or many times, or a class if the clone is expanded.

DNA: TGTGCCAGGGACTTAGCGGGGACCCAGTACTTC
CDR3: CARDLAGTQYF
D: TRBD2
V: TRBV5-3
J: TRBJ2-5
size: NA

DNA: TGCGCCAGCAGCTTGGGACGACAGACAAAAGAGACCCAGTACTTC
CDR3: CASSLGRQTKETQYF
D: NA
V: TRBV5-1
J: TRBJ2-5
size: NA

DNA: TGTGCCAGCAGACAGAATACCGGGACAGGGGAAGAGCAGTACTTC
CDR3: CASRQNTGTGEEQYF
D: TRBD1
V: TRBV7-8
J: TRBJ2-7
size: NA

DNA: TGTGCCAGCAGTGAACTAGGACAGATGAACACTGAAGCTTTCTTT
CDR3: CASSELGQMNTEAFF
D: NA
V: TRBV2
J: TRBJ1-1
size: NA

DNA: TGCGCCAGCAGCTTGGCCAATAGCGGAGTTAGCACAGATACGCAGTATTTT
CDR3: CASSLANSGVSTDTQYF
D: NA
V: TRBV5-1
J: TRBJ2-3
size: NA

DNA: TGCGCCAGCAGCTTGGCACAGCTAAACAATGAGCAGTTCTTC
CDR3: CASSLAQLNNEQFF
D: NA
V: TRBV5-1
J: TRBJ2-1
size: once

DNA: TGTGCCAGTAGTATACAGGGACAGAGTACCTACGAGCAGTACTTC
CDR3: CASSIQGQSTYEQYF
D: TRBD1
V: TRBV19
J: TRBJ2-7
size: once

DNA: TGTGCCAGCAGTGATTGGGGGAGTCCCTACAATGAGCAGTTCTTC
CDR3: CASSDWGSPYNEQFF
D: NA
V: TRBV6-1
J: TRBJ2-1
size: NA

DNA: TGTGCCAGTACTACAGACACCCTGAACACTGAAGCTTTCTTT
CDR3: CASTTDTLNTEAFF
D: NA
V: TRBV19
J: TRBJ1-1
size: NA

DNA: TGTGCCAGCAGATCCGGGACAGGGGGTGGTCCCCAGCATTTT
CDR3: CASRSGTGGGPQHF
D: TRBD1
V: TRBV5-5
J: TRBJ1-5
size: NA

DNA: TGCGCCAGCAGCTTGGATGCGGGGACAGTTTCCTCTAGCAATCAGCCCCAGCATTTT
CDR3: CASSLDAGTVSSSNQPQHF
D: TRBD1
V: TRBV5-1
J: TRBJ1-5
size: NA

DNA: TGTGCCAGTAAAGGTCCCGAGGACACTGAAGCTTTCTTT
CDR3: CASKGPEDTEAFF
D: NA
V: TRBV19
J: TRBJ1-1
size: NA

DNA: TGTGCCAGCAGCCCAGGGGGAGTAGCTTTCTTT
CDR3: CASSPGGVAFF
D: TRBD1
V: TRBV7-3
J: TRBJ1-1
size: NA

DNA: TGTGCCAGCATTCCCCTCGAAGGGGTGAACACCGGGGAGCTGTTTTTT
CDR3: CASIPLEGVNTGELFF
D: NA
V: TRBV6-6
J: TRBJ2-2
size: NA

DNA: TGTGCCTGGAGTGTACAACCCGACACTGAAGCTTTCTTT
CDR3: CAWSVQPDTEAFF
D: NA
V: TRBV30
J: TRBJ1-1
size: NA

DNA: TGTGCCAGCAGTGACACCGGGGCCCTTGAAAAACTGTTTTTT
CDR3: CASSDTGALEKLFF
D: NA
V: TRBV25-1
J: TRBJ1-4
size: NA

DNA: TGTGCCAGCAGCCCAGGGGGACTAGCGTTCTACAATGAGCAGTTCTTC
CDR3: CASSPGGLAFYNEQFF
D: TRBD2
V: TRBV7-3
J: TRBJ2-1
size: NA

DNA: TGCAGTGCCTTACTACCGCATGAGCAGTTCTTC
CDR3: CSALLPHEQFF
D: NA
V: TRBV20-1
J: TRBJ2-1
size: NA

DNA: TGTGCCAGTAGCGGGACAGGCAGAAGACTGGGCTACACCTTC
CDR3: CASSGTGRRLGYTF
D: TRBD1
V: TRBV19
J: TRBJ1-2
size: NA

DNA: TGTGCCAGCAGTGAAACCCCCGGGACTAGCGTCCTCGAGCAGTACTTC
CDR3: CASSETPGTSVLEQYF
D: TRBD2
V: TRBV2
J: TRBJ2-7
size: NA